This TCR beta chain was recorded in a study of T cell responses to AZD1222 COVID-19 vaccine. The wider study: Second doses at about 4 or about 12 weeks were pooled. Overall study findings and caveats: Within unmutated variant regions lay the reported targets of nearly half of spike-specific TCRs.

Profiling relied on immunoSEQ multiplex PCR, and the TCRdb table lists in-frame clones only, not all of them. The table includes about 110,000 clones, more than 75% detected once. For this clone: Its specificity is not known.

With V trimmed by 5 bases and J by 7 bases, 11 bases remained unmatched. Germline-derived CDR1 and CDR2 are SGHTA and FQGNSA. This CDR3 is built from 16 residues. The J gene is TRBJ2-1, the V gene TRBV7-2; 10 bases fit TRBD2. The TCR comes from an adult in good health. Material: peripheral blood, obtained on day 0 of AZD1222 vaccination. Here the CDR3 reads CASSPTSGGAYNEQFF. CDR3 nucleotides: TGTGCCAGCAGCCCCACAAGCGGGGGGGCATATAATGAGCAGTTCTTC.